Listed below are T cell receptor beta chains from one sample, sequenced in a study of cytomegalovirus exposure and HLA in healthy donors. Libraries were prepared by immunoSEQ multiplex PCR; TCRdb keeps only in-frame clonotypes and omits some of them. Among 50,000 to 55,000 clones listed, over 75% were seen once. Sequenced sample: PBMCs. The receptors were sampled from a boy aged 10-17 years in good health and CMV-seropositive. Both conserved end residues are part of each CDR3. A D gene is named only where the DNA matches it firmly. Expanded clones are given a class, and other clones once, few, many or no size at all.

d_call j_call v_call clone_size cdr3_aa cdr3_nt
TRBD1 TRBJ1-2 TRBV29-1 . CSVEVEGARGYTF TGCAGCGTTGAAGTTGAGGGGGCACGGGGCTACACCTTC
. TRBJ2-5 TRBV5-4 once CASSLGGGAGGVTQYF TGTGCCAGCAGCTTAGGAGGGGGGGCCGGTGGAGTGACCCAGTACTTC
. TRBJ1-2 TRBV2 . CASSAGIRDYGYTF TGTGCCAGCAGTGCCGGGATCCGGGACTATGGCTACACCTTC
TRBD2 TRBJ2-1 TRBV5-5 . CASLAAGGYNEQFF TGTGCCAGCTTGGCAGCGGGGGGGTACAATGAGCAGTTCTTC
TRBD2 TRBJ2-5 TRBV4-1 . CASSQDRRGDPTGEETQYF TGCGCCAGCAGCCAAGATCGGCGGGGGGACCCCACGGGGGAAGAGACCCAGTACTTC
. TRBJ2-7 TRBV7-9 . CASSPPGHPHPYEQYF TGTGCCAGCAGCCCACCGGGACACCCACACCCCTACGAGCAGTACTTC
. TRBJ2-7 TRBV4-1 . CASSQDGQFGRYF TGCGCCAGCAGCCAAGATGGGCAGTTTGGAAGGTACTTC
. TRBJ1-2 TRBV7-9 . CASSRTTRRYGNTF TGTGCCAGCAGCCGAACGACGAGGAGATATGGCAACACCTTC
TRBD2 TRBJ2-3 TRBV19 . CASRALLAATDTQYF TGTGCCAGTAGAGCGTTGCTAGCGGCCACAGATACGCAGTATTTT
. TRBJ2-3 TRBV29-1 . CSVNRARTDTQYF TGCAGCGTAAACAGGGCTCGCACAGATACGCAGTATTTT
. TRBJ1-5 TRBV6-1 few CATNEGGAPSQPQHF TGTGCCACCAACGAGGGGGGGGCGCCGTCTCAGCCCCAGCATTTT
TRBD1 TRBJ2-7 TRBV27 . CASSYSGQGSYEQYF TGTGCCAGCAGTTACTCGGGACAGGGTTCCTACGAGCAGTACTTC
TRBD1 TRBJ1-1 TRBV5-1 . CASSSYAGGHTEAFF TGCGCCAGCAGCTCCTACGCAGGGGGCCACACTGAAGCTTTCTTT
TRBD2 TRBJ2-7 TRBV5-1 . CASSPTSLRDEQYF TGCGCCAGCAGCCCGACTAGCCTAAGGGACGAGCAGTACTTC
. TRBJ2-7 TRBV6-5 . CASSSGFSYEQYF TGTGCCAGCAGTTCAGGGTTCTCCTACGAGCAGTACTTC
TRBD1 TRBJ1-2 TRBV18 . CASSLGQGGGYTF TGTGCCAGCTCACTAGGACAGGGCGGTGGCTACACCTTC
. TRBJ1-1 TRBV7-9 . CASSSRSPPEAFF TGTGCCAGCAGCTCCAGGTCCCCACCCGAAGCTTTCTTT
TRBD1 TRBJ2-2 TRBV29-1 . CSVGPRGLTGELFF TGCAGCGTTGGACCGAGGGGGCTCACCGGGGAGCTGTTTTTT
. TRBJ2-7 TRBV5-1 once CASSLALGEDEQYF TGCGCCAGCAGCTTGGCCTTAGGGGAAGACGAGCAGTACTTC
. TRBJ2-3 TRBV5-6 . CATLRGTSTDTQYF TGTGCCACCCTCCGAGGGACTAGCACAGATACGCAGTATTTT
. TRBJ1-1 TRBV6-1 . CASTLSTEAFF TGTGCCAGCACTCTTTCCACTGAAGCTTTCTTT
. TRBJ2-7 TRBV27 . CASSLRAGILEQYF TGTGCCAGCAGTCTCCGGGCAGGGATACTCGAGCAGTACTTC
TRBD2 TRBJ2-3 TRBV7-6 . CASSRRGAGEDTQYF TGTGCCAGCAGCCGCCGGGGAGCGGGGGAAGATACGCAGTATTTT
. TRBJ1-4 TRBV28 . CASSPGFEKLFF TGTGCCAGCAGTCCCGGGTTTGAAAAACTGTTTTTT
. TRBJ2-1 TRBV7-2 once CASSPRTYNEQFF TGTGCCAGCAGCCCTAGAACCTACAATGAGCAGTTCTTC
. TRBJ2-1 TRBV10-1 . CASSQSGNEQFF TGCGCCAGCTCCCAGTCAGGTAATGAGCAGTTCTTC
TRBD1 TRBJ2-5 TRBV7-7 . CASSSGQGQETQYF TGTGCTAGCAGCTCAGGACAGGGCCAAGAGACCCAGTACTTC
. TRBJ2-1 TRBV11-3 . CASSSSASGFAGANEQFF TGTGCCAGCAGCTCCAGTGCTTCAGGGTTTGCTGGGGCCAATGAGCAGTTCTTC
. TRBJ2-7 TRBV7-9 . CSSSQGTALPTYEQYF TGTTCCAGCAGCCAGGGGACCGCTCTACCAACCTACGAGCAGTACTTC
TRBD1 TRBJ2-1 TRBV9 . CASSVDRGLYNEQFF TGTGCCAGCAGCGTAGACAGGGGCCTCTACAATGAGCAGTTCTTC
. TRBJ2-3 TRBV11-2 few CASSSLAFSTDTQYF TGTGCCAGCAGCTCGCTAGCTTTTAGCACAGATACGCAGTATTTT
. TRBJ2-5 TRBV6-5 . CASSLGSGPEGETQYF TGTGCCAGCAGTTTAGGTAGCGGACCCGAGGGAGAGACCCAGTACTTC
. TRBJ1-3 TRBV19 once CASSVGGYIYSGNTIYF TGTGCCAGTAGTGTGGGGGGATACATCTACTCTGGAAACACCATATATTTT
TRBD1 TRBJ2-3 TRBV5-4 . CASSLGGSDTQYF TGTGCCAGCAGCTTAGGGGGCTCAGATACGCAGTATTTT
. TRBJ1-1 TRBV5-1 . CASQAPGNPEAFF TGCGCCAGCCAGGCACCGGGAAATCCTGAAGCTTTCTTT
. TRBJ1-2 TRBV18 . CASSPDRFYGYTF TGTGCCAGCTCACCAGACAGATTCTATGGCTACACCTTC
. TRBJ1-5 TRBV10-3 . CAISEAGTASNQPQHF TGTGCCATCAGTGAGGCGGGGACGGCCAGCAATCAGCCCCAGCATTTT
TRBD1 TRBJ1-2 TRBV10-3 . CAIRQGEWSGGYTF TGTGCCATCAGGCAGGGGGAATGGTCAGGAGGCTACACCTTC